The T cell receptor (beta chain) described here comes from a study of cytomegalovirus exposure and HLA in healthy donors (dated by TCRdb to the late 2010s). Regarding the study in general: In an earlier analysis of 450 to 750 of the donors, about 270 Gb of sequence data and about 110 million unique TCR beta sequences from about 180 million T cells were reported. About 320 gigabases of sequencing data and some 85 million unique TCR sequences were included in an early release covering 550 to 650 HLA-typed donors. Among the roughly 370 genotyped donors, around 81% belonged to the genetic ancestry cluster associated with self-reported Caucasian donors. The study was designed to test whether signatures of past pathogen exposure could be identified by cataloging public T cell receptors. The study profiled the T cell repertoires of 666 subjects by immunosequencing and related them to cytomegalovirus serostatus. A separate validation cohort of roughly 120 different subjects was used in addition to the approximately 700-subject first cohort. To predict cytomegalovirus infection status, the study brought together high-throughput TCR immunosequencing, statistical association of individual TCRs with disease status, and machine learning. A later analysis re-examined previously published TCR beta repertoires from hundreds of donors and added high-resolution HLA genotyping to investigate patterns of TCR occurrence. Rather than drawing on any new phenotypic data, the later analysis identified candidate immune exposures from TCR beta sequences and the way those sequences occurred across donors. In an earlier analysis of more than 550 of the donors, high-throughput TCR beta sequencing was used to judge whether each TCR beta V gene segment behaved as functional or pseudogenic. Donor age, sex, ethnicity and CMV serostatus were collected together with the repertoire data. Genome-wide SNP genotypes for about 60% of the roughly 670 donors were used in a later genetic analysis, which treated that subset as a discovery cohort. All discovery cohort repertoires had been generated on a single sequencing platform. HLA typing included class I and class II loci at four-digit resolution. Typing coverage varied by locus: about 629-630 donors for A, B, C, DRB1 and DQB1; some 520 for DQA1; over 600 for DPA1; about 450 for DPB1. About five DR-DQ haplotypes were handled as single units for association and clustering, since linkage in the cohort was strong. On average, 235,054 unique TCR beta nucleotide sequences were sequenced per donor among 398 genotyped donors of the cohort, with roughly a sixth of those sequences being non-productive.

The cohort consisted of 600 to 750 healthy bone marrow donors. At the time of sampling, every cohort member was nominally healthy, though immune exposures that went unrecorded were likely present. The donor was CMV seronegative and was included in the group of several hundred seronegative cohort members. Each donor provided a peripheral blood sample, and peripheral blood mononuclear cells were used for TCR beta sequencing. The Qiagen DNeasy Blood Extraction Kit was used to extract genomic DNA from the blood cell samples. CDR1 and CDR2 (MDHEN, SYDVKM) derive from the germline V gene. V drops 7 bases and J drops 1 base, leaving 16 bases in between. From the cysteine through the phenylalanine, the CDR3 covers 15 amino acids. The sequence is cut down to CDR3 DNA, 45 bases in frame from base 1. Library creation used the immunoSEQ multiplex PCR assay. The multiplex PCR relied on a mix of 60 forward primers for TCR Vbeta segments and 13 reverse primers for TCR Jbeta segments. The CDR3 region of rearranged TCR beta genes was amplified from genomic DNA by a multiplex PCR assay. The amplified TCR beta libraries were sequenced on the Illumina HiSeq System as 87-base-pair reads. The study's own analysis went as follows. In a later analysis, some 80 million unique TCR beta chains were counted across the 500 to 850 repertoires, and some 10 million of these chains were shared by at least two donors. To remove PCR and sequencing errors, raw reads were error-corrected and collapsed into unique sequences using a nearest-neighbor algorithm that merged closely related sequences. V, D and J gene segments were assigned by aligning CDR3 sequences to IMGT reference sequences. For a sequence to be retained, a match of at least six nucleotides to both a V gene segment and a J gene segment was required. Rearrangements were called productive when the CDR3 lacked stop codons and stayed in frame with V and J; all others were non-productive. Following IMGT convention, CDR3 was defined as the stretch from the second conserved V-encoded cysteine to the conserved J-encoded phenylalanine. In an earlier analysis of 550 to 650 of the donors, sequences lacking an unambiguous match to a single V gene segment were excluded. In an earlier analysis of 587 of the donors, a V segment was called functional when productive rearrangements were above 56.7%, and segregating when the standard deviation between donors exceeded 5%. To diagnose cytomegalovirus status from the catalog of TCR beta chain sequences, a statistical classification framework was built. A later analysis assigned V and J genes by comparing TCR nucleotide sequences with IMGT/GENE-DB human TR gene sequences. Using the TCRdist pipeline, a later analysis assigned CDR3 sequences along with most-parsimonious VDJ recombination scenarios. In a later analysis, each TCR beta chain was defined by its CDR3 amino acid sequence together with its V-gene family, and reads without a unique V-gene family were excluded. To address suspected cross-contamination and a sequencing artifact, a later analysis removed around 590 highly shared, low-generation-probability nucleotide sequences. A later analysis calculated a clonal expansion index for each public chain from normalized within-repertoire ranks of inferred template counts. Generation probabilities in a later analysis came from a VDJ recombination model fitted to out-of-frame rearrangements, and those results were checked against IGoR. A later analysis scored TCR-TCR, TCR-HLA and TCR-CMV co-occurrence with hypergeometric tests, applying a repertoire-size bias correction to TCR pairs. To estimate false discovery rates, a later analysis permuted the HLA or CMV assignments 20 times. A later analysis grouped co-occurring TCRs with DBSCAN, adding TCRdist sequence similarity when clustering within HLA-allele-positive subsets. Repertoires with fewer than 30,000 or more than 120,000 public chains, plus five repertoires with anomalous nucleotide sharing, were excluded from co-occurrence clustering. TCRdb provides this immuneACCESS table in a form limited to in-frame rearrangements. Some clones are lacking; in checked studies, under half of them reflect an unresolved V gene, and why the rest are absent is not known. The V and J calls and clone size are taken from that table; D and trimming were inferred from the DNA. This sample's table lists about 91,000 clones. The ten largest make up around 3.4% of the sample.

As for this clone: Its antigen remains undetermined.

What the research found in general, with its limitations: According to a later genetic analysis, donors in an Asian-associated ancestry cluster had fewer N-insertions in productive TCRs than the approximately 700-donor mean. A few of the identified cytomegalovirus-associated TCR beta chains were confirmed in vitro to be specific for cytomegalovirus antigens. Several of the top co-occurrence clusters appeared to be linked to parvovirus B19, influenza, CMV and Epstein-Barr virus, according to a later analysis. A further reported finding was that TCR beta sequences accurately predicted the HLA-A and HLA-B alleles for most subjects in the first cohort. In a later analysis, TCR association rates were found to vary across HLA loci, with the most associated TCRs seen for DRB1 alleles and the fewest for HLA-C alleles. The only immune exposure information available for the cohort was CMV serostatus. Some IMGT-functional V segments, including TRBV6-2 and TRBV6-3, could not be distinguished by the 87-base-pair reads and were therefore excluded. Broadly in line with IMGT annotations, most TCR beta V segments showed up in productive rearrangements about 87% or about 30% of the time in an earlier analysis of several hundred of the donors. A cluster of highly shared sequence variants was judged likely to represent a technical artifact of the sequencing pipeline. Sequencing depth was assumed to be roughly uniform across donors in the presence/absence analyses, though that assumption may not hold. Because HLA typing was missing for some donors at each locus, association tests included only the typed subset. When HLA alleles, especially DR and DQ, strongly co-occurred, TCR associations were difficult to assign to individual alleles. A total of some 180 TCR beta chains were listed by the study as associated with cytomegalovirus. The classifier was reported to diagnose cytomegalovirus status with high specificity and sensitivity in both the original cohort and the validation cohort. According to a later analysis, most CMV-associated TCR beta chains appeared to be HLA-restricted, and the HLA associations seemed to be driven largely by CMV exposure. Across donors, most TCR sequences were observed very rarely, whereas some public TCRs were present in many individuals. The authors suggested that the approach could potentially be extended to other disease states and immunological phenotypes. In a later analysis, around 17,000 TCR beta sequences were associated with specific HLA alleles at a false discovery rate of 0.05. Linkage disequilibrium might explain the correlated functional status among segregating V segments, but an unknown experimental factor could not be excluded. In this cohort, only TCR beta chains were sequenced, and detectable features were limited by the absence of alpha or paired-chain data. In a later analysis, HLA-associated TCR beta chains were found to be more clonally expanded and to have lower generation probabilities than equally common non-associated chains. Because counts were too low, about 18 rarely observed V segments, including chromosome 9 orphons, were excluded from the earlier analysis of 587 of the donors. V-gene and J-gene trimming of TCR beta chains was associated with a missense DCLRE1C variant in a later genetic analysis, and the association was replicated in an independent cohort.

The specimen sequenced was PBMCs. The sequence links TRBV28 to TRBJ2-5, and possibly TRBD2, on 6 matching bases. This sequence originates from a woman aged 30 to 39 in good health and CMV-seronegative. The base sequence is TGTGCCAGCACCCAGAGGAGGGACCGCCAAGAGACCCAGTACTTC. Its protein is CASTQRRDRQETQYF.